This T cell receptor (beta chain) was sequenced for a study of HIV-infected patients and healthy controls (dated by TCRdb to the mid-2010s). About the investigation overall: The study tested whether deep TCR repertoire sequencing of HIV patients' small blood samples could capture immune perturbation and reconstitution. Overall study outcomes, separate from this receptor: More CDR3s were shared between individuals among healthy controls than among HIV+ patients, as measured by Jaccard index and by the count of highly shared sequences. The pairing of alpha and beta chains was not determined in the samples. Rare events from HIV-infected data received too much weight under size-matching, and comparisons were complicated by unequal numbers of distinct sequences between patients and controls. Alpha-chain CDR3s from MAIT cells appeared at high frequency in healthy controls but were severely depleted in HIV+ repertoires. The observed differences in diversity were not explained by the slight differences in age and sex profiles between the study cohorts. Significantly higher mean Gini indices were seen in HIV-infected repertoires than in controls, possibly reflecting oligoclonality. The apparent post-therapy recovery of the Gini index in HIV-infected patients was not reproduced in size-matched repertoire data. Sequencing depth was restricted by the use of whole blood, which also prevented the dynamics of distinct T-cell subpopulations from being separated. Compared with controls, HIV-infected patients showed significantly different mean usage of eight alpha and eight beta V genes. The study did not determine donor HLA types. Processing was restricted to sixteen HIV-infected individuals, which the authors judged to be a major constraint on the generalizability of the findings. During therapy, a significant decrease in frequency was seen for HIV-associated CDR3s, whereas no significant change was found for CMV-associated CDR3s, although most of them became more frequent. Compared with untreated HIV+ repertoires, healthy control repertoires had roughly threefold more distinct CDR3s and higher Shannon diversity.

This clonotype was seen many times. The antigen this receptor binds is unknown. Within one base of it there is no much larger clone, and no base qualities were kept. Since whole blood was used without any cell fractionation, the repertoire reflected all peripheral T cells in unsorted form. As controls, ten healthy donors without infection were sampled, and about 40% of the ten donors were sampled a second time roughly twelve weeks later. For RNA extraction, about 2.3 ml of peripheral blood was collected into Tempus tubes. The TURBO-DNase kit was used to remove leftover genomic DNA, and GLOBINclear was used to deplete globin mRNA. Based on the germline V gene, the CDR1 and CDR2 sequences are SGHTA and FQGNSA. V is trimmed back by 6 bases and J by 3 bases, and the junction contains 6 bases that no gene match accounts for. Its CDR3 holds 14 amino acids, cysteine through phenylalanine. Only CDR3 DNA remains: 42 bases, in frame from the first base.

Approximately 500 ng RNA was reverse transcribed with SuperScript III using primers against the alpha and beta constant regions. Separate alpha and beta chain libraries were made by chain-specific third strand synthesis with multiplexing indices. The protocol used a single primer pair to amplify all rearrangements within a chain, which avoided primer bias, and attached molecular barcodes to each cDNA molecule. T4 RNA Ligase 1 joined purified cDNA to a 5' RACE adapter that carried a random hexamer and the SP2 sequencing primer site. Second strand synthesis was primed from the SP2 site with Phusion polymerase, using slow temperature ramps to favor optimal annealing. Two random hexamer sequences, both added before amplification and joined together, made up the 12-nucleotide barcode of each molecule. P5 and P7 adapter elements plus a second index were added in a short first PCR, which was followed by a 23-cycle amplification PCR with P5s and P7 primers. In total the libraries went through around 26 PCR cycles, after which the libraries were quantified on a Qubit, sized on a Bioanalyzer, and diluted to around 4 nM. Sequencing of the normalized libraries was performed on an Illumina MiSeq with 2 x 250 paired-end kits. MinElute columns were the means by which the reverse transcription reactions were cleaned up, and the reactions were eluted into approximately 10 ul Tris-Cl. The adapter ligations were run for roughly 25 hours at 16 degrees C, and AMPure XP beads at a 1:1 ratio were afterwards used to clean them. Concerning the study's data processing: Demultiplexed FASTQ files were processed with a modified Decombinator by which V, J, insert and barcode information was output. Any sequence that shared a barcode yet differed from the dominant sequence was discarded as an error, and the number of original cDNA molecules was estimated by counting barcodes clustered at Levenshtein distance 3. Downstream analyses used R packages ineq, vegan, igraph and RCytoscape, with IMGT nomenclature and CDR3 definitions. To avoid skew from clonal expansion, each TCR was counted once, and V gene usage was computed over distinct sequences. Unique CDR3 amino acid sequences within a donor were connected in similarity networks whenever two sequences differed by a single Levenshtein edit. The authors compiled published HIV-specific CDR3s (approximately 92 alpha, several hundred beta) and CMV-specific CDR3s (roughly twelve alpha, more than 200 beta) and searched for them in the repertoires. Random subsampling to size-matched repertoires showed patients' decreased diversity was not caused by their lower sequence numbers. TCRdb applied fastp at Q25 and MiXCR to the public reads, then kept only in-frame beta chains. CDR3 protein sequences are deduplicated, and each keeps its most common genes and DNA. The authors' filters were not applied to this entry. The sample table holds 20,000 to 30,000 distinct CDR3 sequences, of which about 9% were seen once. The ten largest clones add up to 3% to 4.5% of the sample.

Sequencing was carried out using blood. This sequence originates from an adult in good health. The chain is assembled from TRBV7-2 and TRBJ2-3, with 7 bases aligning to TRBD1. The CDR3 sequence is CASRPGGLTDTQYF. Here is the DNA: TGTGCCAGCAGACCAGGGGGTTTGACAGATACGCAGTATTTT.